This T cell receptor beta chain was sequenced during a study of blood T cell repertoires in COVID-19. Study overall: COVID-19 samples, acute and convalescent, were from the United States, Italy and Spain.

V shed 3 bases, J shed 9 bases, and the junction held 9 bases outside the gene matches. Per the germline V gene, CDR1 is SGHRS and CDR2 is YFSETQ. The CDR3 extends over 14 amino acids. Per the original data handling: Amplification of reference gene primers was used by the study to estimate nucleated cell counts. Repertoires were generated with immunoSEQ multiplex PCR, while TCRdb's copy carries only in-frame clones and drops some. V, J and clone size reflect that table, while D and trimming were determined from the DNA. The top ten clones hold about an eighth of a sample with about 150,000 clones, approximately 83% of them seen once.

The chain uses TRBV5-1 and TRBJ2-1, with TRBD1 identical over 7 bases. The clonotype originates from a woman in her fifties or sixties with COVID-19, enrolled during active disease. The source material was peripheral blood. The CDR3: CASSSRQGSGEQFF. CDR3 DNA: TGCGCCAGCAGCTCGAGACAGGGTTCGGGTGAGCAGTTCTTC.